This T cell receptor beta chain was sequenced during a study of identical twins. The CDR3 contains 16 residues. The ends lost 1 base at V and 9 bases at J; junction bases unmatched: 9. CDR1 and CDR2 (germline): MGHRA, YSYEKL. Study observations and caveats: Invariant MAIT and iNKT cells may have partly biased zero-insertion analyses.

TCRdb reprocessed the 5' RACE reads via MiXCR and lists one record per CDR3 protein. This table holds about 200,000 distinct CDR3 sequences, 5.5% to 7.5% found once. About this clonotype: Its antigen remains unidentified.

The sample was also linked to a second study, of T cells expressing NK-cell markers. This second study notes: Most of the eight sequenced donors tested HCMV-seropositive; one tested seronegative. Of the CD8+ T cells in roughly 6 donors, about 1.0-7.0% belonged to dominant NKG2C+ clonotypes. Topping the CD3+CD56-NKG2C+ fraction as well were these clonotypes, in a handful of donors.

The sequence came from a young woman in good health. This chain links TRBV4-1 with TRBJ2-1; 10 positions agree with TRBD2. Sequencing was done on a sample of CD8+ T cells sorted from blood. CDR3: CASSQAYSGGNGEQFF. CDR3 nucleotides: TGCGCCAGCAGCCAAGCGTATAGCGGGGGGAATGGTGAGCAGTTCTTC.